These 23 T cell receptor beta chains originate from one sample sequenced in a study of vaccination and CD4 T cells after COVID-19. Cultured CD4+ T-cell DNA underwent Oncomine TCR Beta short-read sequencing. TCRdb recomputed calls from the PCR reads with MiXCR, one row per CDR3 protein. Of about 20,000 distinct CDR3 sequences listed, roughly 56% are singletons. Treatment described: approximately 10-day PBMC culture with coronavirus spike peptide pools or control peptides (ViraFEST assay). These receptors' targets are unknown. Sequenced sample: CD4+ T cells from blood, cultured in vitro. The receptors were gathered from a human donor who had recovered from COVID-19.

J is TRBJ2-1 and V is TRBV19; D is ambiguous. Trimming took off 8 bases at V and 7 bases at J, with 21 bases between the two ends. The germline CDR1 and CDR2 sequences are LNHDA and SQIVND (reference sequence). The CDR3 length is 15 residues. The CDR3 here is CASQPGSAVQNEQFF. The CDR3 DNA follows: TGTGCCAGTCAGCCCGGATCGGCAGTGCAGAATGAGCAGTTCTTC.

The chain couples TRBV20-1 to TRBJ1-5; weak D call: TRBD1 (5 bases). Trimming cost V 6 bases and J 7 bases, with 13 bases left between them. The germline gives CDR1 DFQATT, CDR2 SNEGSKA (reference sequence). This CDR3 contains 12 residues. The CDR3: CSAPQGSQPQHF. For the CDR3, the DNA is TGCAGTGCACCCCAGGGAAGCCAGCCCCAGCATTTT.

This clonotype was observed a handful of times. The CDR3 region is CAISEGTDSNQPQHF. The DNA for the CDR3 is TGTGCCATCAGTGAAGGCACCGATAGCAATCAGCCCCAGCATTTT. V and J are TRBV10-3 and TRBJ1-5; the D is unclear. This CDR3 has 15 residues. V was cut by 3 bases and J by 0 bases, with 9 bases left in between. Germline V gene data show CDR1 as ENHRY and CDR2 as SYGVKD.

The chain is built from TRBV19 and TRBJ1-2, with 9 bases identical to TRBD1. CDR3 size: 15 residues. Germline values: CDR1 LNHDA, CDR2 SQIVND (reference sequence). J lost 8 bases, V lost 6 bases, and 13 bases had no gene match. CDR3: CASSIYRQGVGGYTF. CDR3 sequence (DNA): TGTGCCAGTAGCATCTACCGACAGGGGGTCGGAGGCTACACCTTC.

This chain links TRBV6-2 or TRBV6-3 with TRBJ1-6, with 9 bases aligning to TRBD1. Trimming removed 2 bases from V and 8 bases from J; junction bases left unmatched: 10. The CDR3 spans 17 residues. Germline V gene data show CDR1 as MNHEY and CDR2 as SVGEGT. CDR3 DNA: TGTGCCAGCAGTTACCCCCGTGGGACAGGGTCGGATTCACCCCTCCACTTT. It translates to CASSYPRGTGSDSPLHF.

In this sample, this clonotype is medium-sized. This sequence joins TRBV19 and TRBJ2-7; no clear D gene. Per the germline V gene, CDR1 is LNHDA and CDR2 is SQIVND (reference sequence). Deletions cut 4 bases from V and 0 bases from J, with 10 bases between. This CDR3 has 14 residues. The CDR3 bases are TGTGCCAGTAGTAGTAGGACCTCCTCCTACGAGCAGTACTTC. Protein product: CASSSRTSSYEQYF.

The chain uses TRBV27 and TRBJ1-2; D remains ambiguous. The V end lost 5 bases, the J end lost 1 base, and 5 bases lay between the germline ends. The CDR3 has 12 residues. The germline gives CDR1 MNHEY, CDR2 SMNVEV (reference sequence). The CDR3 protein is CASSIYNYGYTF. CDR3 in DNA: TGTGCCAGCAGTATCTATAACTATGGCTACACCTTC.

This clonotype was counted a few times. The V call is TRBV7-9, the J call TRBJ2-2, with TRBD1 matching 7 bases. Trimming took 1 base from V and 7 from J; bases not matched to a gene: 3. The germline V gene has CDR1 SEHNR and CDR2 FQNEAQ (reference sequence). The CDR3 length is 14 residues. CDR3 nucleotide sequence: TGTGCCAGCAGCTTAGGACAGGGAAGCGGGGAGCTGTTTTTT. Translation gives CASSLGQGSGELFF.

The chain has TRBV7-2 and TRBJ2-1; D possibly corresponds to TRBD2 (6 bases). The CDR3 is 16 amino acids. V lost 4 bases and J lost 0, with 13 bases in between. Germline loops: CDR1 SGHTA, CDR2 FQGNSA. This CDR3 reads CASSSTSASSYNEQFF. As DNA, the CDR3 is TGTGCCAGCAGCTCGACTAGTGCTAGCTCCTACAATGAGCAGTTCTTC.

The chain has TRBV7-2 and TRBJ2-5; D is unresolved. There are 16 residues in the CDR3. The ends were cut back, 5 bases at V and 8 bases at J, with 24 bases in the middle. Germline V CDR1 and CDR2: SGHTA, FQGNSA. CDR3 sequence reads: CASSPPLAWTLKTQYF. In DNA, the CDR3 is TGTGCCAGCAGCCCCCCCCTGGCATGGACCCTTAAAACCCAGTACTTC.

The rearrangement joins TRBV20-1 to TRBJ1-2; D uncertain. Germline V gives CDR1 DFQATT, CDR2 SNEGSKA (reference sequence). Trimming left V 2 bases short and J 8 bases short, with 18 bases between. The CDR3 has 14 amino acids. In DNA, the CDR3 is TGCAGTGCTAGACCCCCCGGCGGCGAGAAAGGCTACACCTTC. Translated: CSARPPGGEKGYTF.

This chain joins TRBV20-1 and TRBJ2-5; 9 nucleotides match TRBD2. Germline V gives CDR1 DFQATT, CDR2 SNEGSKA (reference sequence). The CDR3 is 14 residues long. V gave up 6 bases and J gave up 5 bases; unmatched junction bases: 10. CDR3 DNA: TGCAGTGCATCAGGGACTAGCCAGGGGGAGACCCAGTACTTC. It is translated as CSASGTSQGETQYF.

This clonotype appeared a few times. The chain employs TRBV7-9 and TRBJ2-3, with D perhaps TRBD2 (5 bases). Trimming shortened V by 6 bases and J by 1 base, and 20 bases separated the two germline ends. Germline CDR1 and CDR2: SEHNR and FQNEAQ (reference sequence). The CDR3 runs 17 residues. Here the CDR3 DNA reads TGTGCCAGCAGTATTGGAGGACCGCTGCCGGGCACAGATACGCAGTATTTT. Translated, it gives CASSIGGPLPGTDTQYF. The variable domain in full, with the rest retrieved from reference TRBV7-9 and TRBJ2-3, is DTGVSQNPRHKITKRGQNVTFRCDPISEHNRLYWYRQTLGQGPEFLTYFQNEAQLEKSRLLSDRFSAERPKGSFSTLEIQRTEQGDSAMYLCASSIGGPLPGTDTQYFGPGTRLTVL.

This chain connects TRBV19 to TRBJ1-5, with D perhaps TRBD1 (5 bases). V was pared by 4 bases and J by 1 base, with 17 bases between. There are 17 residues in the CDR3. Germline V gives CDR1 LNHDA, CDR2 SQIVND (reference sequence). The CDR3 is CASSKWGGAGSNQPQHF. Written as DNA, the CDR3 is TGTGCCAGTAGTAAATGGGGTGGGGCAGGAAGCAATCAGCCCCAGCATTTT.

Within the sample, this clonotype is medium-sized. This rearrangement joins TRBV3-1 to TRBJ1-5; D call uncertain. This CDR3 has 15 residues. V gave up 1 base and J gave up 4 bases, with 11 bases separating them. CDR1 and CDR2 from the germline V gene are LGHDT and YNNKEL (reference sequence). CDR3 residues: CASSQAGSGNQPQHF. The CDR3, as DNA: TGTGCCAGCAGCCAAGCGGGTTCGGGGAATCAGCCCCAGCATTTT.

The CDR3 sequence: CASSLGGEVYFEQYF. As DNA, the CDR3 is TGTGCCAGCTCCCTGGGTGGGGAGGTTTATTTCGAGCAGTACTTC. This chain uses TRBV27 with TRBJ2-7, with D perhaps TRBD2 (6 bases). From germline, CDR1 is MNHEY and CDR2 SMNVEV (reference sequence). V lost 8 bases, J lost 6 bases, and 23 bases lay in between. This CDR3 region has 15 residues.

This clonotype was counted between two and nine times. The V gene is TRBV20-1, the J gene TRBJ2-3, with TRBD2 matching 14 bases. The V segment lost 1 base and the J segment 3 bases; nucleotides outside the gene matches: 6. The length of the CDR3 is 17 residues. Germline CDR1 DFQATT, CDR2 SNEGSKA (reference sequence). The CDR3 sequence: CSARGLGTSGRTDTQYF. For the CDR3, the DNA is TGCAGTGCTAGAGGGCTTGGGACTAGCGGGAGAACAGATACGCAGTATTTT.

The V call is TRBV7-9, the J call TRBJ1-1, with 7 bases identical to TRBD1. This CDR3 is built from 13 residues. V shed 5 bases and J 9 bases; nucleotides not matched to a gene: 9. Looked up from germline, CDR1 is SEHNR and CDR2 is FQNEAQ (reference sequence). The CDR3 DNA sequence: TGTGCCAGCAGCCAACAGGGGCAGGGGAAAGCTTTCTTT. Translated, it gives CASSQQGQGKAFF.

This chain links TRBV24-1 with TRBJ2-1; 10 bases map to TRBD2. The CDR3 runs to 16 residues. V was pared by 3 bases and J by 7 bases, with 8 bases of the junction left unmatched. Germline values: CDR1 KGHDR, CDR2 SFDVKD. CDR3 DNA sequence: TGTGCCACCAGTGATCCTAGCGGGAGAGTTCTAAATGAGCAGTTCTTC. It encodes CATSDPSGRVLNEQFF.

This clonotype was seen only a few times. The chain carries TRBV6-1 and TRBJ1-2; 10 nucleotides agree with TRBD1. This CDR3 is built from 15 residues. The germline CDR1 and CDR2 sequences are MNHNS and SASEGT. V shed 6 bases, J shed 6 bases, and the junction held 10 bases outside the gene matches. The CDR3 reads CASSAITGTGDGYTF. CDR3 nucleotides: TGTGCCAGCAGCGCAATAACCGGGACAGGGGATGGCTACACCTTC.

The CDR3 region has the DNA TGTGCCAGCAGCTCCGGGATGAATCAGCCCCAGCATTTT. Its translation: CASSSGMNQPQHF. V and J are TRBV11-3 and TRBJ1-5; D is undetermined. Trimming removed 4 bases from V and 4 bases from J, with 8 bases in between. CDR1 is SGHNT and CDR2 is YENEEA in the germline V gene. This CDR3 is 13 amino acids long.

The CDR3 region has the DNA TGTGCCAGCAGGGACGGCCTGGACTCTAACTATGGCTACACCTTC. Translating gives CASRDGLDSNYGYTF. V is TRBV2 and J is TRBJ1-2; D remains ambiguous. Looked up from germline, CDR1 is SNHLY and CDR2 is FYNNEI. The ends were cut back, 6 bases at V and 0 bases at J, with 14 bases in the middle. The CDR3 runs 15 residues.

The V gene is TRBV6-1, the J gene TRBJ2-1, with 13 bases aligning to TRBD2. The J call may be wrong; the DNA end is better matched by TRBJ2-7. The CDR3 covers 15 residues. Germline values: CDR1 MNHNS, CDR2 SASEGT. CDR3 nucleotides: TGTGCCAGCAGTGAAGGGACTAGCGGGAGAAGAGAGCAGTACTTC. As protein: CASSEGTSGRREQYF.